This T cell receptor (beta chain) was sequenced in a study of T cell repertoires in cytomegalovirus infection. CDR1 SGHNT and CDR2 YYREEE come from the germline V gene (reference sequence). CDR3 length equals 17 residues. Trimming at V came to 4 bases and at J to 5 bases, leaving 16 bases not matched to a gene. This clonotype was found once. The antigen is not known. TCRdb re-analysed the reads in MiXCR, keeping a single row per CDR3 protein. The sample contains under 450,000 distinct CDR3 sequences, roughly 34% of which appear only once. The rearrangement links TRBV5-4 to TRBJ2-7; 9 positions agree with TRBD2. The TCR was taken from a human donor in good health (CMV status not recorded). Some clones in this sample may be carry-over from other donors' samples. Source: cultured PBMCs, taken from culture after CMV antigen stimulation. The CDR3 nucleotides read TGTGCCAGCAGCCCGCCGGGGCAGGGAGCGGGAGGCCACGAGCAGTACTTC. Its translation: CASSPPGQGAGGHEQYF. Filled out from reference TRBV5-4 and TRBJ2-7, the complete variable domain reads ETGVTQSPTHLIKTRGQQVTLRCSSQSGHNTVSWYQQALGQGPQFIFQYYREEENGRGNFPPRFSGLQFPNYSSELNVNALELDDSALYLCASSPPGQGAGGHEQYFGPGTRLTVT.